This TCR beta chain was retrieved from a study of blood T cell repertoires in COVID-19. In the study overall: T cells, B-cell-depleted T cells, or PBMCs provided the cDNA or gDNA that served as material.

Details on this clone: Other DNA sequences within the sample encode an identical CDR3.

The germline V gene encodes CDR1 LNHDA and CDR2 SQIVND (reference sequence). V was cut by 2 bases and J by 1 base, with 5 bases left in between. This CDR3 comprises 13 residues. Original data processing: The authors estimated nucleated cell counts from reference gene primer amplification. Measured with immunoSEQ multiplex PCR; TCRdb has only the in-frame clones, and not every one. That table supplies the V and J calls and clone size; D and trimming were determined from the DNA. Here the sample spans around 41,000 clones, about 85% being singletons. V usage is TRBV19 and J usage is TRBJ1-2, with a tentative D call TRBD1 (5 bases). What was sequenced was peripheral blood. The clonotype originates from a human donor in a cohort sampled during active COVID-19. CDR3 sequence: CASSIQGNYGYTF. In DNA, the CDR3 is TGTGCCAGTAGTATACAGGGTAACTATGGCTACACCTTC.